This T cell receptor (beta chain) stems from a study of blood T cell repertoires in COVID-19. Overall study: Italy, Spain and the United States were the sources of the convalescent and acute COVID-19 samples. PBMCs, B-cell-depleted T cells, or T cells provided the cDNA or gDNA that made up the material.

Patients at the Seattle site were enrolled during active infection and followed longitudinally. The germline V gene encodes CDR1 LGHNA and CDR2 YNFKEQ. V lost 2 bases and J lost 0, with 11 bases in between. The CDR3 loop spans 16 amino acids. Data came from immunoSEQ multiplex PCR; TCRdb stores just in-frame clones and leaves some out. The data show under 150,000 clones, approximately 85% seen once. The sample consisted of peripheral blood. The rearrangement joins TRBV4-2 to TRBJ1-3, with D unresolved. The receptor's source is a woman in her sixties or seventies with COVID-19, enrolled during active disease. CDR3 amino acids: CASSQPLVYSGNTIYF. The CDR3 coding sequence is TGTGCCAGCAGCCAACCTTTAGTTTACTCTGGAAACACCATATATTTT.